This entry lists 15 T cell receptor beta chains sequenced from one sample in a study of control samples from healthy donors and cancer patients. Using immunoSEQ multiplex PCR, the repertoire was profiled, and TCRdb retains in-frame clones only, with some absent. This table holds over 150,000 clones, 85% to 95% found once. The sample comprised blood. The source is a woman younger than 30 in good health.

The rearrangement joins TRBV24-1 to TRBJ2-1; 8 positions match TRBD1. There are 16 residues in the CDR3. Germline loops: CDR1 KGHDR, CDR2 SFDVKD. V lost 5 bases to trimming and J lost 5 bases; unmatched junction nucleotides: 10. The CDR3 region is CATSALGGQGNNEQFF. The CDR3, as DNA: TGTGCCACCAGTGCTCTTGGAGGACAGGGTAACAATGAGCAGTTCTTC.

V and J are TRBV4-2 and TRBJ2-6; D unclear. The CDR3 runs to 16 residues. Germline V gene sequence: CDR1 LGHNA, CDR2 YNFKEQ. V gave up 3 bases and J gave up 1 base, with 10 bases separating them. Written as DNA, the CDR3 is TGTGCCAGCAGCCACCTTTCCCCGTCTGGGGCCAACGTCCTGACTTTC. Translation: CASSHLSPSGANVLTF.

J is TRBJ1-4 and V is TRBV7-9; D is possibly TRBD1 (5 bases). Germline V gene lookup returns CDR1 SEHNR and CDR2 FQNEAQ (reference sequence). V was clipped by 6 bases and J by 5 bases, with 13 bases between them. CDR3 length equals 14 residues. The CDR3: CASSFQGGNEKLFF. The CDR3 DNA reads TGTGCCAGCAGTTTTCAGGGAGGCAATGAAAAACTGTTTTTT.

V and J are TRBV10-3 and TRBJ2-5, with D perhaps matching TRBD2 (5 bases). CDR1 and CDR2 from the germline V gene are ENHRY and SYGVKD. V was clipped by 6 bases and J by 2 bases, with 10 bases between them. The length of the CDR3 is 13 residues. CDR3 sequence: CAIRHEGQETQYF. The CDR3 nucleotides are TGTGCCATCAGGCATGAGGGACAAGAGACCCAGTACTTC.

The rearrangement joins TRBV7-8 to TRBJ1-2; D is unclear. Germline assignment: CDR1 SGHVS and CDR2 FQNEAQ. This CDR3 is 13 amino acids long. The V and J ends lost 1 base and 1 base respectively, with 4 bases between them. The CDR3 nucleotides are TGTGCCAGCAGCTTAGACAGTAACTATGGCTACACCTTC. The encoded protein is CASSLDSNYGYTF.

The rearrangement links TRBV15 to TRBJ1-2, with unresolved D. V was pared by 5 bases and J by 4 bases, with 11 bases between. This CDR3 spans 13 amino acids. Germline CDR1 and CDR2: LNHNV and YYDKDF (reference sequence). This CDR3 reads CATSSLRGYGYTF. CDR3 bases: TGTGCCACCAGCTCCTTGCGTGGCTATGGCTACACCTTC.

This chain joins TRBV6-6 and TRBJ1-6; D not resolved. Germline V gene lookup returns CDR1 MNHNY and CDR2 SVGAGI (reference sequence). The CDR3 is made up of 16 amino acids. The V gene lost 0 bases and the J gene lost 7 bases, with 13 bases spanning the gap. The CDR3 is CASSYSPGLANSPLHF. The CDR3 DNA sequence: TGTGCCAGCAGTTACTCCCCCGGCCTCGCAAATTCACCCCTCCACTTT.

The chain links TRBV4-2 to TRBJ2-3; no definite D call. The germline V and J ends were trimmed by 0 bases and 4 bases, with 20 bases remaining between them. This CDR3 has 18 residues. Per the germline V gene, CDR1 is LGHNA and CDR2 is YNFKEQ. Here the CDR3 reads CASSQDWSLLGLADTQYF. CDR3 DNA: TGTGCCAGCAGCCAAGATTGGTCCTTGCTAGGCTTGGCAGATACGCAGTATTTT.

This sequence joins TRBV28 and TRBJ2-1; the match to TRBD2 covers 9 bases. The V segment lost 5 bases and the J segment 4 bases; nucleotides outside the gene matches: 3. Per germline, CDR1 MDHEN and CDR2 SYDVKM. CDR3 length: 14 residues. The CDR3: CASSAGLAYNEQFF. The CDR3 nucleotides are TGTGCCAGCAGTGCCGGACTAGCGTACAATGAGCAGTTCTTC. The whole variable domain, remainder taken from reference TRBV28 and TRBJ2-1, is DVKVTQSSRYLVKRTGEKVFLECVQDMDHENMFWYRQDPGLGLRLIYFSYDVKMKEKGDIPEGYSVSREKKERFSLILESASTNQTSMYLCASSAGLAYNEQFFGPGTRLTVL.

This clone was counted only a few times. The chain has TRBV6-6 and TRBJ1-2, with D maybe TRBD1 (6 bases). CDR3 length equals 14 residues. The ends were cut back, 2 bases at V and 2 bases at J, with 9 bases in the middle. Looked up from germline, CDR1 is MNHNY and CDR2 is SVGAGI (reference sequence). The CDR3 DNA reads TGTGCCAGCAGTTACCAGGGGAACAACTATGGCTACACCTTC. Encoded protein: CASSYQGNNYGYTF.

The chain links TRBV4-3 to TRBJ2-7; 7 nucleotides align to TRBD1. Germline values: CDR1 LGHNA, CDR2 YSLEER. The CDR3 spans 15 residues. J gave up 4 bases and V 3 bases, and 9 bases lay outside the gene matches. DNA for the CDR3: TGCGCCAGCAGCCAGGGGACAGCAGACGGATACGAGCAGTACTTC. It specifies CASSQGTADGYEQYF.

V and J are TRBV4-3 and TRBJ1-6, with TRBD1 matching over 10 bases. Germline lookup yields CDR1 LGHNA and CDR2 YSLEER. The CDR3 is made up of 15 amino acids. After removal of 0 bases from V and 9 bases from J, the junction contained 2 bases not matched to a gene. CDR3: CASSQETGGSSPLHF. The CDR3 DNA follows: TGCGCCAGCAGCCAAGAGACAGGGGGCAGTTCACCCCTCCACTTT.

This rearrangement joins TRBV11-1 to TRBJ1-1; 7 bases agree with TRBD1. The CDR3 sequence is 13 residues long. The ends lost 1 base at V and 6 bases at J; junction bases unmatched: 2. Germline V gene sequence: CDR1 SGHAT, CDR2 FQDESV (reference sequence). This chain's CDR3 is CASSLGRGPEAFF. In nucleotides, the CDR3 is TGTGCCAGCAGCTTAGGTAGGGGGCCTGAAGCTTTCTTT.

The V call is TRBV10-2, the J call TRBJ1-2; D remains unclear. This CDR3 spans 13 amino acids. Germline V gene lookup returns CDR1 WSHSY and CDR2 SAAADI. V gave up 6 bases and J gave up 2 bases, with 10 bases separating them. CDR3 protein: CASRAPRNYGYTF. The CDR3 region has the DNA TGCGCCAGCAGGGCTCCGAGAAACTATGGCTACACCTTC.

This CDR3 is CASSRPWGDISGANVLTF. CDR3 bases: TGTGCCAGCAGCCGCCCTTGGGGGGACATCTCTGGGGCCAACGTCCTGACTTTC. The chain links TRBV11-3 to TRBJ2-6; D may correspond to TRBD1 or TRBD2 (6 bases each). Per germline, CDR1 SGHNT and CDR2 YENEEA. Trimming shortened V by 5 bases and J by 0 bases, and 17 bases separated the two germline ends. CDR3 length equals 18 residues.